This T cell receptor beta chain was sequenced in a study of blood T cell repertoires in COVID-19. Study overall: The United States, Italy and Spain supplied acute and convalescent COVID-19 samples. PBMCs, B-cell-depleted T cells, or T cells were the source of the cDNA or gDNA that made up the material.

Authors' analysis steps: How many nucleated cells were present was estimated from reference gene primer amplification. The assay was immunoSEQ multiplex PCR, and TCRdb's table has in-frame clones only and misses some. V, J and clone size are taken as reported in that table, and D and trimming were inferred from the DNA itself. The table has under 200,000 clones, approximately 90% seen once. The specimen was peripheral blood. The TCR sequence derives from a man aged 18 to 29 with acute or convalescent COVID-19.

CDR3 sequence: CAWNTGTGGNGYTF. CDR3 bases: TGTGCCTGGAACACCGGGACAGGGGGCAATGGCTACACCTTC. The gene calls are TRBV30 and TRBJ1-2; 12 positions match TRBD1. The CDR3 runs to 14 residues. CDR1 is GTSNPN and CDR2 is SVGIG in the germline V gene (reference sequence). V dropped 4 bases and J dropped 6; count of bases not matched to a gene: 6. Looking up the rest from reference TRBV30 and TRBJ1-2 gives the full variable domain: SQTIHQWPATLVQPVGSPLSLECTVEGTSNPNLYWYRQAAGRGLQLLFYSVGIGQISSEVPQNLSASRPQDRQFILSSKKLLLSDSGFYLCAWNTGTGGNGYTFGSGTRLTVV.